Below are 5 T cell receptor beta chains sequenced from a single sample in a study of blood T cell repertoires in COVID-19. The table came from immunoSEQ multiplex PCR; TCRdb's copy has only in-frame clones and leaves some out. Among tens of thousands of clones listed, approximately 90% were seen once. The material sequenced was peripheral blood. These receptors came from a woman aged 55-69 years with active COVID-19.

The chain has TRBV27 and TRBJ2-7; 11 bases agree with TRBD2. This CDR3 spans 15 amino acids. Germline V gene data show CDR1 as MNHEY and CDR2 as SMNVEV (reference sequence). Losses at the gene ends were 5 bases for V and 2 bases for J; bases not matched to a gene: 5. The CDR3, as DNA: TGTGCCAGCAGTCCCCCGGGACTAGCGGCCTACGAGCAGTACTTC. This sequence encodes CASSPPGLAAYEQYF.

This clone was seen more than once but under ten times. This sequence joins TRBV6-6 and TRBJ2-1; 9 bases match TRBD2. The CDR3 is 15 amino acids. In germline, CDR1 is MNHNY, CDR2 SVGAGI (reference sequence). V lost 1 base to trimming and J lost 10 bases; unmatched junction nucleotides: 8. CDR3 residues: CASSYFAGGPREQFF. The CDR3 coding sequence is TGTGCCAGCAGTTACTTTGCGGGGGGGCCACGAGAGCAGTTCTTC.

The gene calls are TRBV27 and TRBJ2-2, with D perhaps TRBD1 (5 bases). This CDR3 has 16 residues. The germline CDR1 and CDR2 sequences are MNHEY and SMNVEV (reference sequence). The V end was cut by 3 bases, the J end by 4 bases, with 15 bases between. The CDR3 DNA follows: TGTGCCAGCAGTTTTCCGCAGGGTGTCGGCACCGGGGAGCTGTTTTTT. Protein: CASSFPQGVGTGELFF.

The genes are TRBV7-9 and TRBJ2-6, with 9 bases that match TRBD1. Germline CDR1 and CDR2: SEHNR and FQNEAQ (reference sequence). With 4 bases clipped from V and 0 bases from J, the junction kept 7 bases outside the gene matches. CDR3 length: 18 amino acids. Here the CDR3 reads CASSSTGGPLSGANVLTF. DNA of the CDR3: TGTGCCAGCAGCTCAACAGGGGGCCCACTCTCTGGGGCCAACGTCCTGACTTTC. Full variable domain (rest looked up from reference TRBV7-9 and TRBJ2-6): DTGVSQNPRHKITKRGQNVTFRCDPISEHNRLYWYRQTLGQGPEFLTYFQNEAQLEKSRLLSDRFSAERPKGSFSTLEIQRTEQGDSAMYLCASSSTGGPLSGANVLTFGAGSRLTVL.

The rearrangement links TRBV6-5 to TRBJ2-1; 7 bases are a match to TRBD2. This CDR3 has 16 amino acids. Germline CDR1 MNHEY, CDR2 SVGAGI. Germline trimming cut 1 base from V and 6 bases from J; bases unmatched to any gene: 9. CDR3 DNA sequence: TGTGCCAGCAGTTACTGGTCGGGAAGCGGGGTCAATGAGCAGTTCTTC. It specifies CASSYWSGSGVNEQFF.